Presented here are 22 T cell receptor beta chains from one specimen sequenced in a study of vaccination and CD4 T cells after COVID-19. Documented treatment: roughly 10-day PBMC culture with coronavirus spike peptide pools or control peptides (ViraFEST assay). Their antigen targets remain unknown. Cultured CD4+ T cell DNA underwent sequencing with the Oncomine TCR Beta short-read assay. TCRdb reprocessed the PCR reads with MiXCR, giving one entry per CDR3 protein. This sample has under 25,000 distinct CDR3 sequences, with roughly a quarter found just once. Input material: cultured CD4+ T cells from blood. The receptor source for this set is a human donor with COVID-19.

The chain has TRBV9 and TRBJ1-6; D unclear. Looked up from germline, CDR1 is SGDLS and CDR2 is YYNGEE. V was clipped by 2 bases and J by 9 bases, with 12 bases between them. The CDR3 totals 14 residues. The CDR3 bases are TGTGCCAGCAGCGTTGATGAAGGGAGTTCACCCCTCCACTTT. Protein product: CASSVDEGSSPLHF.

This clonotype came up a few times. The V call is TRBV11-2, the J call TRBJ1-4; tentatively, D is TRBD1 (6 bases). Trimming took off 5 bases at V and 8 bases at J, with 18 bases between the two ends. CDR3 length equals 15 residues. Germline-derived CDR1 and CDR2 are SGHAT and FQNNGV. The CDR3 here is CASSPHREGNEKLFF. The DNA of the CDR3 is TGTGCCAGCAGCCCCCACAGGGAAGGCAACGAAAAACTGTTTTTT.

The chain employs TRBV7-8 and TRBJ2-1, with D perhaps TRBD2 (6 bases). The germline V gene encodes CDR1 SGHVS and CDR2 FQNEAQ. V was pared by 6 bases and J by 10 bases, with 13 bases between. The CDR3 consists of 12 residues. CDR3 region: CASSFGTGEQFF. CDR3 coding DNA: TGTGCCAGCAGTTTCGGGACTGGAGAGCAGTTCTTC.

This clonotype was recorded a few times. The genes are TRBV15 and TRBJ2-1; D may be TRBD1 or TRBD2 (5 bases each). Deletions cut 5 bases from V and 2 bases from J, with 19 bases between. This CDR3 has 17 residues. Looked up from germline, CDR1 is LNHNV and CDR2 is YYDKDF (reference sequence). The CDR3: CATSLKMGRAPYNEQFF. CDR3 in DNA: TGTGCCACCAGCTTGAAGATGGGACGAGCTCCCTACAATGAGCAGTTCTTC. The full variable domain, in which reference TRBV15 and TRBJ2-1 provide the parts outside the CDR3, is DAMVIQNPRYQVTQFGKPVTLSCSQTLNHNVMYWYQQKSSQAPKLLFHYYDKDFNNEADTPDNFQSRRPNTSFCFLDIRSPGLGDTAMYLCATSLKMGRAPYNEQFFGPGTRLTVL.

The chain carries TRBV2 and TRBJ2-2; tentatively, D is TRBD1 (5 bases). CDR1 is SNHLY, CDR2 FYNNEI, per germline. The CDR3 has 13 residues. Trimming cost V 9 bases and J 4 bases, with 12 bases left between them. The CDR3 loop reads CASMQGGTGELFF. As DNA, the CDR3 is TGTGCCAGTATGCAGGGCGGCACCGGGGAGCTGTTTTTT.

The rearrangement joins TRBV27 to TRBJ2-7; D possibly uses TRBD1 or TRBD2 (5 bases each). Per germline, CDR1 MNHEY and CDR2 SMNVEV (reference sequence). The ends were cut back, 8 bases at V and 0 bases at J, with 11 bases in the middle. This CDR3 comprises 13 residues. The CDR3 nucleotides are TGTGCCAGCGGTCCAGGGAGCTCCTACGAGCAGTACTTC. Translation: CASGPGSSYEQYF.

V is TRBV10-2 and J is TRBJ1-4; possibly TRBD1 for D (6 bases). The CDR3 sequence is 14 residues long. CDR1 is WSHSY, CDR2 SAAADI, per germline. V lost 6 bases and J lost 5, with 13 bases in between. The CDR3 nucleotides are TGCGCCAGCAGCGACGGGGGGGGCAATGAAAAACTGTTTTTT. Translation gives CASSDGGGNEKLFF.

The V call is TRBV11-2, the J call TRBJ2-1; unclear D gene. V was trimmed by 1 base and J by 8 bases, leaving 12 bases between them. This CDR3 contains 14 residues. Germline assignment: CDR1 SGHAT and CDR2 FQNNGV. CDR3 nucleotide sequence: TGTGCCAGCAGCTTAGGCAGACAACGCGATGAGCAGTTCTTC. Protein sequence: CASSLGRQRDEQFF. The variable domain in full, with the rest retrieved from reference TRBV11-2 and TRBJ2-1, is EAGVAQSPRYKIIEKRQSVAFWCNPISGHATLYWYQQILGQGPKLLIQFQNNGVVDDSQLPKDRFSAERLKGVDSTLKIQPAKLEDSAVYLCASSLGRQRDEQFFGPGTRLTVL.

The sample holds a few counts of this clonotype. V usage is TRBV15 and J usage is TRBJ2-3; TRBD2 agrees at 8 bases. CDR3 length: 17 residues. Looked up from germline, CDR1 is LNHNV and CDR2 is YYDKDF (reference sequence). V trimming: 5 bases; J trimming: 1 base; junction bases outside the gene matches: 11. In DNA, the CDR3 is TGTGCCACCAGCCACGGCCGGGCGGGGGGACGCACAGATACGCAGTATTTT. Translation: CATSHGRAGGRTDTQYF.

A few counts support this clonotype. The genes are TRBV6-1 and TRBJ1-1, with D possibly being TRBD1 (5 bases). CDR1 is MNHNS and CDR2 is SASEGT in the germline V gene. The germline V and J ends were trimmed by 3 bases and 1 base, with 9 bases remaining between them. The CDR3 runs 14 residues. The CDR3 region is CASSEAGGNTEAFF. CDR3 in DNA: TGTGCCAGCAGTGAGGCGGGGGGGAACACTGAAGCTTTCTTT.

This clonotype has more than one count but fewer than ten. This rearrangement joins TRBV20-1 to TRBJ1-1; the D gene is possibly TRBD1 (5 bases). The V gene lost 0 bases and the J gene lost 5 bases, with 13 bases spanning the gap. The germline CDR1 and CDR2 sequences are DFQATT and SNEGSKA (reference sequence). The CDR3 has 14 amino acids. The CDR3 region is CSARDVQGGTEAFF. CDR3 DNA sequence: TGCAGTGCTAGAGATGTCCAGGGCGGGACTGAAGCTTTCTTT.

This clonotype was detected only once. The rearrangement joins TRBV6-1 to TRBJ1-3; D is possibly TRBD1 (6 bases). Between the trimmed V and J ends, which lost 6 bases and 4 bases, there was a span of 13 bases. The germline V gene encodes CDR1 MNHNS and CDR2 SASEGT. The CDR3 extends over 14 amino acids. The CDR3 is CASRQGQWGNTIYF. The CDR3 DNA reads TGTGCCAGCAGGCAAGGACAGTGGGGAAACACCATATATTTT.

This clonotype turned up a few times. The chain recombines TRBV6-1 with TRBJ2-5; the match to TRBD1 covers 9 bases. Germline CDR1 reads MNHNS; CDR2 reads SASEGT. This CDR3 has 16 residues. Unmatched junction bases numbered 12, after V lost 5 bases and J lost 5 bases. This chain's CDR3 is CASSPTPGQGSETQYF. The CDR3 DNA follows: TGTGCCAGCAGTCCAACCCCCGGACAGGGGTCGGAGACCCAGTACTTC.

This clonotype was picked up a small number of times. This chain joins TRBV14 and TRBJ1-6; 8 bases match TRBD1. The germline gives CDR1 SGHDN, CDR2 FVKESK. This CDR3 is built from 16 residues. V trimming: 2 bases; J trimming: 7 bases; junction bases outside the gene matches: 7. The CDR3 DNA follows: TGTGCCAGCAGCCAATCCAGGGGGCTTACAAATTCACCCCTCCACTTT. The encoded protein is CASSQSRGLTNSPLHF.

The CDR3 protein is CSAKPPGLAVYEQYF. The CDR3 DNA sequence: TGCAGTGCTAAACCTCCGGGACTAGCGGTTTACGAGCAGTACTTC. This chain joins TRBV20-1 and TRBJ2-7; 11 bases are shared with TRBD2. With 4 bases clipped from V and 4 bases from J, the junction kept 9 bases outside the gene matches. This CDR3 region has 15 residues. Germline loops: CDR1 DFQATT, CDR2 SNEGSKA (reference sequence).

J is TRBJ1-3 and V is TRBV28; D unresolved. The V and J ends lost 2 bases and 3 bases respectively, with 11 bases between them. Germline loops: CDR1 MDHEN, CDR2 SYDVKM. The CDR3 has 15 amino acids. The CDR3 coding sequence is TGTGCCAGCAGTTTACTTGTGGGAGGTGGAAACACCATATATTTT. This sequence encodes CASSLLVGGGNTIYF.

This clonotype has only a few counts. CDR3 sequence: CASSFLGQGRPDYGYTF. As DNA, the CDR3 is TGTGCCAGCAGCTTCCTGGGACAGGGCAGACCGGACTATGGCTACACCTTC. The chain is built from TRBV7-9 and TRBJ1-2; 9 bases are shared with TRBD1. Germline V CDR1 and CDR2: SEHNR, FQNEAQ (reference sequence). The V gene end was trimmed by 3 bases and the J gene end by 3 bases; junction bases not matched to a gene: 11. The CDR3 is 17 amino acids.

This clonotype was counted between two and nine times. The chain links TRBV14 to TRBJ1-6, with a tentative D call TRBD1 (5 bases). The CDR3 totals 15 residues. V was cut by 1 base and J by 7 bases, with 11 bases left in between. CDR1 is SGHDN, CDR2 FVKESK, per germline. The CDR3 DNA sequence: TGTGCCAGCAGCCAAGTCGGGACCGTGAATTCACCCCTCCACTTT. Translation gives CASSQVGTVNSPLHF. The whole variable domain, remainder taken from reference TRBV14 and TRBJ1-6, is EAGVTQFPSHSVIEKGQTVTLRCDPISGHDNLYWYRRVMGKEIKFLLHFVKESKQDESGMPNNRFLAERTGGTYSTLKVQPAELEDSGVYFCASSQVGTVNSPLHFGNGTRLTVT.

The chain joins TRBV9 to TRBJ1-1; TRBD1 matches at 7 bases. V lost 1 base and J lost 1; bases outside the gene matches: 7. Germline V gives CDR1 SGDLS, CDR2 YYNGEE. The CDR3 runs to 16 residues. The CDR3 region is CASSVSTGVGNTEAFF. The CDR3 DNA reads as TGTGCCAGCAGCGTATCTACAGGGGTTGGGAACACTGAAGCTTTCTTT. The full variable domain, its missing parts supplied by reference TRBV9 and TRBJ1-1, is DSGVTQTPKHLITATGQRVTLRCSPRSGDLSVYWYQQSLDQGLQFLIQYYNGEERAKGNILERFSAQQFPDLHSELNLSSLELGDSALYFCASSVSTGVGNTEAFFGQGTRLTVV.

The chain carries TRBV6-2 or TRBV6-3 and TRBJ2-7; D might be TRBD1 or TRBD2, each matching 5 bases. V lost 6 bases and J 7 bases, leaving 16 bases between the germline ends. The germline V gene encodes CDR1 MNHEY and CDR2 SVGEGT. This CDR3 is built from 13 residues. CDR3 bases: TGTGCCAGCAGCCGGGGCCTCGCCCGGGAGCAGTACTTC. This sequence encodes CASSRGLAREQYF.

This clonotype has just a few counts. The V call is TRBV4-1, the J call TRBJ2-1; D tentatively reads TRBD1 or TRBD2 (5 bases each). This CDR3 spans 15 amino acids. Trimming shortened V by 1 base and J by 10 bases, and 17 bases separated the two germline ends. Germline V CDR1 and CDR2: MGHRA, YSYEKL. CDR3 in DNA: TGCGCCAGCAGCCAAGCGACGGGGCGCGGACGAGAGCAGTTCTTC. Amino acid sequence: CASSQATGRGREQFF.

V and J are TRBV19 and TRBJ2-7; 7 bases agree with TRBD1. The V segment lost 2 bases and the J segment 1 base; nucleotides outside the gene matches: 2. From germline, CDR1 is LNHDA and CDR2 SQIVND (reference sequence). This CDR3 has 14 residues. CDR3 in amino acids: CASSITGVSYEQYF. The CDR3 DNA sequence: TGTGCCAGTAGTATAACAGGGGTATCCTACGAGCAGTACTTC.